Sequencing of this TCR beta chain was carried out in a study of shared clonotypes between healthy human individuals. Study outcomes and limitations: Compared with clonotypes that all four donors shared, non-shared clonotypes had lower generation probabilities.

All participating donors were Caucasian adults from Nashville, Tennessee. In the CD4+ fraction, cells were divided into CD45RA+ naive and CD45RA-negative memory subsets. The CDR3 has 14 residues. The V end lost 4 bases, the J end lost 2 bases, and 8 bases lay between the germline ends. Germline assignment: CDR1 SNHLY and CDR2 FYNNEI. Details on this clone: Its antigen is unknown.

TCRdb keeps only in-frame clones here, not all; method: immunoSEQ multiplex PCR. The repertoire holds a few million clones, around 95% seen once, with about 0.13% in the top ten. This receptor was taken from a man aged 18 to 30 in good health. The source material was naive CD4+ T cells sorted from blood. The subset here: CD45RA+ positively selected. V gene TRBV2 combines with J gene TRBJ2-2; unclear D gene. The CDR3: CASSVVVNTGELFF. CDR3 bases: TGTGCCAGCAGTGTAGTGGTTAACACCGGGGAGCTGTTTTTT.